The sequence of this TCR beta chain was determined in a study of shared clonotypes between healthy human individuals (dated by TCRdb to 2020 to 2021). For the study in its entirety: A couple of women and three men aged 18 to 49 years were included in the cohort. For each donor, CD4 naive and CD4 memory were each given three plates, CD8 naive was given two plates, and CD8 memory was given one plate. The study deeply sequenced blood TCR repertoires of five healthy adults to estimate repertoire size and the extent of clonotype sharing between individuals. Libraries were prepared and TCR repertoires were sequenced by different laboratories using diverse techniques, in order to increase sequencing depth and limit assay-specific biases. Leukapheresis yielded between about 0.9 and 9.5 billion PBMCs per donor. Results and caveats for the whole study, not just this receptor: Sharing across several donors was observed for approximately 4.6% of naive CD4, about 3.2% of naive CD8, 2.3% of memory CD4, and less than 0.45% of memory CD8 clonotypes. Even with the large sequencing depth, rarefaction of the sorted-subset datasets indicated that sequencing was incomplete. Sampling was restricted to blood, and TCR repertoires in tissue are likely to differ from TCR repertoires in blood. Compared with non-shared clonotypes, clonotypes shared by all four sorted-subset donors had higher generation probabilities. Because the study included only a small number of donors, the genetic and exposure-history diversity represented was limited. Naive subsets generally had larger estimated clonotype richness than memory subsets did. Pairwise subsampling led to the expectation that sequencing depth would affect the degree of clonotype sharing among donors.

Concerning this clone: Its antigen is currently not known. Base quality data are lacking; no much larger clone is found one base away.

Healthy HIV-negative adults with no recently reported acute infections or vaccinations were included as donors. Every donor was a Caucasian adult residing in Nashville, Tennessee, USA. CD4+ T cells were enriched by magnetic negative selection; naive cells were then positively selected on CD45RA, and the negative fraction formed the memory subset. After blood collection by leukapheresis, PBMCs were isolated using Ficoll-Histopaque density gradient centrifugation and then cryopreserved in the vapor phase of liquid nitrogen. Purity and quantity of every magnetically sorted T cell population were checked by analytical flow cytometry. Genomic DNA was isolated from every sorted fraction and measured by UV absorbance on a Nanodrop 2000c. CDR1 and CDR2, per the germline V gene, are KGHSH and LQKENI. V sheds 4 bases and J sheds 0 bases, leaving 16 bases between their ends. Inclusive of the bounding cysteine and phenylalanine, the CDR3 is 17 residues long. Only the CDR3 part of the read is kept: 51 bases, read in frame from the first base.

Using the deep immunoSEQ assay, multiplex PCR amplified TCR CDR3 regions from genomic DNA. Extracted genomic DNA from each cell subset was spread evenly across all wells of several immunoSEQ 96-well plates, with each plate serving as a replicate. Each replicate PCR for sorted subsets received about 220 ng genomic DNA, equal to 30,000 or so T cell genomes. The purified libraries were quantified using a Qubit 3.0 fluorometer, sized with a Bioanalyzer 2100, and then quantified again using the KAPA Library Quantification kit. Each immunoSEQ 96-well plate was sequenced on its own single-read 150-cycle Illumina NextSeq 550 flow cell. In the authors' own workflow: Because the immunoSEQ output included only junctional sequences and no quality scores, the filtering could not be the same as the filtering used for full-length reads. To assign V/J genes and CDR3, sequences were annotated against IMGT germline references using PyIR, a Python wrapper for IgBLAST v1.9. Reads with weak V/J assignments (E-value above 1e-6), missing CDR3, stop codons, out-of-frame junctions, or ambiguous translated residues were removed. V3J clonotypes were defined as sequences sharing an identical inferred V gene, J gene, and CDR3 amino acid sequence. To compute the percentage overlap between repertoires, the number of shared unique clonotypes was divided by the size of the smaller repertoire. RTK rarefaction, the Chao1 estimator, and Recon v2.1 estimates of unobserved clonotypes were used to assess repertoire richness. For all TCRbeta clonotypes obtained by the gDNA method from several donors, generation probabilities were computed with OLGA. TCRdb mirrors the immuneACCESS table, restricted to in-frame sequences. Some clones are absent from its copies; in checked studies, under half trace to an unresolved V gene, and the reason for the others is unknown. V, J and clone size are taken as reported in that table, and D and trimming were inferred from the DNA itself. This sample is represented by about 1.1 million clones; 77% of them were singletons. The top ten clones comprise over 0.8% of the sample.

This chain is built from TRBV18 and TRBJ1-5, with TRBD1 as a weak D call on 6 bases. The sample taken for sequencing was memory CD4+ T cells from PBMCs. The sample's cell subset or site label, decoded: CD45RA-negative fraction. The clonotype comes from a man aged 18 to 30 in good health. Some clones in this sample may be carry-over from other donors' samples. The bases are TGTGCCAGCTCACTCCTGACGCCACAGGGTAGCAATCAGCCCCAGCATTTT. The encoded protein is CASSLLTPQGSNQPQHF.